The 27 T cell receptor beta chains listed next were all sequenced from one sample in a study of tissue T cells after allogeneic stem cell transplantation. As for time point: mouse harvest day 14 after allogeneic transplant. The graft held 10^6 splenic CD5+ T cells and 10^7 T-cell-depleted bone marrow cells. Libraries were prepared by immunoSEQ multiplex PCR; TCRdb keeps only in-frame clonotypes and omits some of them. The sample shows 5,000 to 7,500 clones, around 48% of them seen only once. Input material: gut tissue. The receptors derive from a female BALB/c mouse given C57BL/6 T cells with graft-versus-host disease after an allogeneic hematopoietic cell transplant.

This clone was observed once. The genes are named according to mouse. The read ends 1 residue shy of where the CDR3 ends; the end is completed using the germline J gene. V and J are TRBV3 and TRBJ2-3, with 8 bases aligning to TRBD1. Germline V gives CDR1 SNHLY, CDR2 FYNGKV (reference sequence). CDR3 size: 15 residues. Germline trimming cut 6 bases from V and 0 bases from J; bases unmatched to any gene: 5. The CDR3 DNA, read in part, is TGTGCCAGCAGGCCCAGGGGGCCTAGTGCAGAAACGCTGTAT. Its protein product is CASRPRGPSAETLY. The whole CDR3 is CASRPRGPSAETLYF.

Concerning this clone itself: Germline and genes: mouse. The observed sequence ends 1 residue before the CDR3 terminus, with the missing tail filled in from the germline J gene. The V call is TRBV26, the J call TRBJ2-5; D is undetermined. Between the trimmed V and J ends, which lost 4 bases and 2 bases, there was a span of 7 bases. The CDR3 is 13 amino acids. CDR1 and CDR2 from the germline V gene are KGHPV and FQNQEV (reference sequence). CDR3 bases read: TGTGCCAGCAGTCGCAGGATCCAAGACACCCAGTAC. It is translated as CASSRRIQDTQY. Given in full, the CDR3 is CASSRRIQDTQYF.

This clone was seen once. The germline and genes are mouse ones. With the read ending 1 residue before the CDR3 end, the germline J gene is used to fill in that end. The chain carries TRBV13-3 and TRBJ1-6; tentatively, D is TRBD1 (5 bases). TRBJ1-6 is sorted into the ORF group, with uncertain function. V shed 2 bases and J shed 6 bases, with 12 bases lying between them. The CDR3 has 15 residues. Germline loops: CDR1 NNHDY, CDR2 SYVADS. The CDR3 sequence: CASSEGGRVNSPLYF. The part of the CDR3 DNA that was read is TGTGCCAGCAGTGAGGGGGGGAGAGTTAATTCGCCCCTCTAC.

Points on this clone: Gene labels here are mouse ones. The CDR3 end is not reached by the read, which stops 1 residue before it; the germline J gene fills it in. V and J are TRBV4 and TRBJ2-4; D ambiguous. Trimming removed 4 bases from V and 1 base from J, with 9 bases in between. This CDR3 has 14 amino acids. Germline V gene data show CDR1 as LGHDT and CDR2 as YNNKQL (reference sequence). The sequenced part of the CDR3 DNA is TGTGCCAGCAGCTTTACAACAGGTCAAAACACCTTGTAC. It is translated as CASSFTTGQNTLY. In full, the CDR3 reads CASSFTTGQNTLYF.

This clone was picked up one time. Mouse gene names apply. The read is 1 residue too short to cover the CDR3 end, so that end is filled in from the germline J gene. The gene calls are TRBV26 and TRBJ1-1; tentatively, D is TRBD1 (5 bases). Per germline, CDR1 KGHPV and CDR2 FQNQEV (reference sequence). CDR3 length: 14 residues. V lost 2 bases and J 0 bases, leaving 7 bases between the germline ends. The sequenced CDR3 bases are TGTGCCAGCAGTCTGGGGGGGGAGAACACAGAAGTCTTC. Its translation is CASSLGGENTEVF. The full CDR3 is CASSLGGENTEVFF.

This clone has just a few counts. Each gene name is a mouse one. The read stops 1 residue short of the end of the CDR3; the missing end is completed from the germline J gene. The chain uses TRBV12-1 and TRBJ2-1, with 8 bases identical to TRBD2. The germline V gene encodes CDR1 SGHSN and CDR2 HYEKVE. This CDR3 is 14 amino acids long. Losses at the gene ends were 4 bases for V and 7 bases for J; bases not matched to a gene: 8. The CDR3 DNA, read in part, is TGTGCCAGCTCAACTGGGGGCCGACGGGCTGAGCAGTTC. Its translation: CASSTGGRRAEQF. The full CDR3 sequence reads CASSTGGRRAEQFF.

Note on this clone: The gene names here belong to mouse. From the germline J gene comes the end of the CDR3, since the read stops 1 residue before it. The chain links TRBV2 to TRBJ2-7; 7 bases are shared with TRBD1. This CDR3 spans 15 amino acids. CDR1 LGHNA and CDR2 YSYQKL come from the germline V gene. V lost 3 bases and J lost 1; bases outside the gene matches: 6. CDR3 protein: CASSHNRGGSYEQYF. CDR3 DNA, as far as it was read: TGTGCCAGCAGCCACAACAGGGGAGGGTCCTATGAACAGTAC.

This clone was observed once. Gene names follow the mouse nomenclature. The CDR3 end is not reached by the read, which stops 1 residue before it; the germline J gene fills it in. The chain carries TRBV1 and TRBJ2-1; D is tentatively TRBD1 or TRBD2 (6 bases each). Germline assignment: CDR1 NSQYPW and CDR2 LRSPGD (reference sequence). V lost 1 base and J lost 2, with 9 bases in between. The CDR3 is 15 amino acids. The sequenced part of the CDR3 DNA is TGCACCTGCAGTGCAGGGGGGCTGGACTATGCTGAGCAGTTC. Its protein is CTCSAGGLDYAEQF. The whole CDR3 reads CTCSAGGLDYAEQFF.

By frequency in the sample, this clone is medium-sized. Gene and germline names: mouse. The sequenced fragment ends 1 residue before the CDR3 boundary, so the rest is inferred from the germline J gene. The rearrangement joins TRBV13-2 to TRBJ2-7, with D possibly matching TRBD1 (5 bases). This CDR3 has 12 residues. The V gene's germline CDR1 is NNHNN and CDR2 SYGAGS (reference sequence). Trimming shortened V by 2 bases and J by 4 bases, and 7 bases separated the two germline ends. The part of the CDR3 DNA that was read is TGTGCCAGCGGTGAGACAGATTATGAACAGTAC. It yields the protein CASGETDYEQY. The entire CDR3 reads CASGETDYEQYF.

As for this clone: The germline and genes are mouse ones. The read halts 1 residue ahead of the CDR3 end, with the missing end drawn from the germline J gene. The chain employs TRBV31 and TRBJ1-4; possibly TRBD1 for D (6 bases). The CDR3 is 15 amino acids. Germline V CDR1 and CDR2: GKSSPN, SITVG. Trimming took off 0 bases at V and 0 bases at J, with 8 bases between the two ends. This CDR3 reads CAWSLGAVSNERLFF. The sequenced part of the CDR3 DNA is TGTGCCTGGAGTCTGGGGGCGGTTTCCAACGAAAGATTATTT.

This clone was counted a few times. Gene names and germline refer to mouse. The read terminates 1 residue ahead of where the CDR3 ends, so the germline J gene completes it. The chain has TRBV29 and TRBJ2-7, with TRBD2 matching over 11 bases. Germline loops: CDR1 MSHET, CDR2 SYDVDS. The junction had 4 bases not matched to a gene; V was cut back by 5 bases and J by 4 bases. The CDR3 spans 14 residues. The CDR3 DNA, read in part, is TGTGCTAGCAGTCTGACTGGGGGGGGATATGAACAGTAC. Encoded protein: CASSLTGGGYEQY. The CDR3 in its entirety is CASSLTGGGYEQYF.

There are a few counts of this clone. All gene names here are mouse names. The sequence runs out 1 residue before the end of the CDR3; the remainder is reconstructed from the germline J gene. This chain links TRBV19 with TRBJ2-4, with TRBD2 matching over 8 bases. The CDR3 consists of 15 residues. Trimming at V came to 3 bases and at J to 0 bases, leaving 3 bases not matched to a gene. Germline V gives CDR1 FNHDT, CDR2 SITEND (reference sequence). CDR3 bases read: TGTGCCAGCAGTAACTGGGGGACTAGTCAAAACACCTTGTAC. Its protein is CASSNWGTSQNTLY. The full CDR3 reads CASSNWGTSQNTLYF.

For this clone: The listed genes are named as in mouse. Read sequence stops 1 residue before the CDR3 end, and the germline J gene provides the missing end. The V gene is TRBV3, the J gene TRBJ2-1; D perhaps matches TRBD1 (6 bases). The germline V and J ends were trimmed by 3 bases and 1 base, with 7 bases remaining between them. The CDR3 loop spans 14 amino acids. The germline V gene has CDR1 SNHLY and CDR2 FYNGKV (reference sequence). The CDR3: CASSFGQNYAEQFF. CDR3 DNA (partial): TGTGCCAGCAGCTTTGGACAGAACTATGCTGAGCAGTTC.

This clone showed up just a few times. The listed genes are named as in mouse. With the read ending 1 residue before the CDR3 end, the germline J gene is used to fill in that end. This sequence joins TRBV19 and TRBJ2-1, with D unresolved. V lost 0 bases and J lost 3, with 4 bases in between. Germline values: CDR1 FNHDT, CDR2 SITEND (reference sequence). The CDR3 has 13 amino acids. The CDR3 is CASSIGSYAEQFF. CDR3 DNA (partial): TGTGCCAGCAGTATAGGCAGCTATGCTGAGCAGTTC.

As to this clone: Gene names and germline refer to mouse. The read finishes 1 residue shy of the CDR3 end, and the germline J gene is used to complete it. The chain employs TRBV12-2 and TRBJ1-2; tentatively, D is TRBD1 (6 bases). The CDR3 length is 12 residues. Germline assignment: CDR1 SGHLS and CDR2 HYDKME. The germline V and J ends were trimmed by 5 bases and 4 bases, with 10 bases remaining between them. The CDR3 protein is CASFTGTSDYTF. CDR3 DNA, as far as it was read: TGTGCCAGCTTCACAGGGACCTCCGACTACACC.

A word on this clone: All gene names here are mouse names. The CDR3 end lies 1 residue beyond the end of the read and is filled in from the germline J gene. V is TRBV29 and J is TRBJ2-5, with 8 bases matching TRBD1. V was clipped by 4 bases and J by 4 bases; unmatched bases: 1. The CDR3 runs 13 residues. Per germline, CDR1 MSHET and CDR2 SYDVDS. The CDR3 bases that were read are TGTGCTAGCAGTTCGGGACAGGAAGACACCCAGTAC. It encodes CASSSGQEDTQY. Given in full, the CDR3 is CASSSGQEDTQYF.

In regard to this clone: Genes and germline are mouse. Read sequence stops 1 residue before the CDR3 end, and the germline J gene provides the missing end. The chain uses TRBV4 and TRBJ1-3; the match to TRBD1 covers 7 bases. The CDR3 has 13 residues. Germline CDR1 LGHDT, CDR2 YNNKQL (reference sequence). V shed 3 bases and J 4 bases; nucleotides not matched to a gene: 0. Here the CDR3 reads CASSYRGGNTLYF. The CDR3 DNA, read in part, is TGTGCCAGCAGCTACAGGGGGGGAAATACGCTCTAT. Supplemented by reference TRBV4 and TRBJ1-3, the full variable domain reads ETAVFQTPNYHVTQVGNEVSFNCKQTLGHDTMYWYKQDSKKLLKIMFSYNNKQLIVNETVPRRFSPQSSDKAHLNLRIKSVEPEDSAVYLCASSYRGGNTLYFGEGSRLIVV.

With regard to this clone: The gene symbols are mouse symbols. The read is 1 residue too short to cover the CDR3 end, so that end is filled in from the germline J gene. The rearrangement joins TRBV3 to TRBJ1-2; no clear D. The CDR3 is 13 residues long. CDR1 SNHLY and CDR2 FYNGKV come from the germline V gene (reference sequence). The V gene lost 2 bases and the J gene lost 0 bases, with 4 bases spanning the gap. The CDR3 sequence is CASSLLANSDYTF. The DNA read from the CDR3 is TGTGCCAGCAGCTTATTGGCAAACTCCGACTACACC.

About this clone itself: Each gene name is a mouse one. The read terminates 1 residue before the CDR3 end, so the remaining end is supplied by the germline J gene. The gene calls are TRBV3 and TRBJ2-1; TRBD2 aligns across 12 bases. CDR3 length equals 15 residues. The J segment lost 3 bases and the V segment lost 5 bases, leaving 2 bases of the junction unmatched. Per germline, CDR1 SNHLY and CDR2 FYNGKV (reference sequence). CDR3 sequence: CASSRLGGRYAEQFF. The sequenced part of the CDR3 DNA is TGTGCCAGCAGCAGACTGGGGGGGCGCTATGCTGAGCAGTTC.

With regard to this clone: Gene names denote mouse genes. The read is 1 residue too short to cover the CDR3 end, so that end is filled in from the germline J gene. The chain has TRBV23 and TRBJ1-4; the tabulated D call, TRBD1, remains unverified against the DNA. This CDR3 contains 15 residues. In germline, CDR1 is KGHTA, CDR2 FQNQQP. The CDR3 DNA, read in part, is TGCTCCAGCAGTCAATGGGACAGTTCCAACGAAAGATTATTT. Protein: CSSSQWDSSNERLF. The entire CDR3 reads CSSSQWDSSNERLFF. The full variable domain, its missing parts supplied by reference TRBV23 and TRBJ1-4, is DAAVTQKPRYLIKMKGQEAEMKCIPEKGHTAVFWYQQKQSKELKFLIYFQNQQPLDQIDMVKERFSAVCPSSSLCSLGIRTCEAEDSALYLCSSSQWDSSNERLFFGHGTKLSVL.

Details on this clone: Gene names are mouse gene names. The read halts 1 residue ahead of the CDR3 end, with the missing end drawn from the germline J gene. The J gene is TRBJ2-3, the V gene TRBV29; TRBD2 aligns across 8 bases. In germline, CDR1 is MSHET, CDR2 SYDVDS. The J segment lost 4 bases and the V segment lost 6 bases, leaving 0 bases of the junction unmatched. This CDR3 has 12 amino acids. The CDR3 spells CASRGGPETLYF. The DNA read from the CDR3 is TGTGCTAGCAGGGGGGGGCCAGAAACGCTGTAT.

In regard to this clone: Gene names are the mouse ones. The sequenced CDR3 bases are TGTGCCAGCAGTCTAAGACTGGGGAGTGCAGAAACGCTGTAT. Its protein product is CASSLRLGSAETLY. The entire CDR3 protein reads CASSLRLGSAETLYF. This chain connects TRBV26 to TRBJ2-3; 8 bases fit TRBD2. The read halts 1 residue ahead of the CDR3 end, with the missing end drawn from the germline J gene. In germline, CDR1 is KGHPV, CDR2 FQNQEV (reference sequence). CDR3 length equals 15 residues. Losses at the gene ends were 3 bases for V and 0 bases for J; bases not matched to a gene: 2.

About this clone itself: Genes and germline are mouse. The read stops 1 residue short of the end of the CDR3; the missing end is completed from the germline J gene. The chain has TRBV3 and TRBJ2-3; 12 nucleotides line up with TRBD2. V lost 3 bases and J lost 3; bases outside the gene matches: 1. Germline values: CDR1 SNHLY, CDR2 FYNGKV (reference sequence). This CDR3 has 15 amino acids. CDR3 DNA, as far as it was read: TGTGCCAGCAGCTTCGGGACTGGGGGGGCAGAAACGCTGTAT. Translation: CASSFGTGGAETLY. The whole CDR3 sequence is CASSFGTGGAETLYF. The full variable domain, its missing parts supplied by reference TRBV3 and TRBJ2-3, is GPKVLQIPSHQIIDMGQMVTLNCDPVSNHLYFYWYKQILGQQMEFLVNFYNGKVMEKSKLFKDQFSVERPDGSYFTLKIQPTALEDSAVYFCASSFGTGGAETLYFGSGTRLTVL.

A note on this clone: Gene names and germline refer to mouse. The read terminates 1 residue before the CDR3 end, so the remaining end is supplied by the germline J gene. The chain recombines TRBV3 with TRBJ1-1; 8 bases map to TRBD1. The germline V gene has CDR1 SNHLY and CDR2 FYNGKV (reference sequence). This CDR3 is built from 12 residues. With V trimmed by 4 bases and J by 7 bases, 2 bases remained unmatched. The CDR3 sequence: CASSSDRGEVFF. The part of the CDR3 DNA that was read is TGTGCCAGCAGCTCCGACAGGGGAGAAGTCTTC.

This clone rates as medium-sized. Genes here carry mouse names. The read is 1 residue too short to cover the CDR3 end, so that end is filled in from the germline J gene. J is TRBJ1-4 and V is TRBV12-1, with 11 bases matching TRBD1. This CDR3 has 14 residues. CDR1 and CDR2 (germline): SGHSN, HYEKVE. The ends lost 4 bases at V and 5 bases at J; junction bases unmatched: 2. CDR3 sequence: CASSRDRGNERLFF. The part of the CDR3 DNA that was read is TGTGCCAGCTCCCGGGACAGGGGGAACGAAAGATTATTT.

Points on this clone: Gene names are the mouse ones. Incomplete CDR3 DNA: TGTGCCAGCAGCTTGAACAGCAACCAGGCTCCGCTT. Translating gives CASSLNSNQAPL. The entire CDR3 reads CASSLNSNQAPLF. The chain employs TRBV3 and TRBJ1-5; D gene ambiguous. The read gets to within 1 residue of the CDR3 end, and the germline J gene fills in the rest. CDR3 length equals 13 residues. V dropped 3 bases and J dropped 3 bases, with 6 bases sitting between them. The germline V gene encodes CDR1 SNHLY and CDR2 FYNGKV (reference sequence).

In this sample, this clone is medium-sized. Mouse gene names apply. The CDR3 end falls 1 residue outside the read, so it is completed with the germline J gene. V and J are TRBV24 and TRBJ1-2; the D is unclear. Germline V lookup: CDR1 KGHTA, CDR2 FRNEEI. Trimming took off 3 bases at V and 1 base at J, with 6 bases between the two ends. This CDR3 contains 13 residues. The CDR3 sequence: CASSLPVNSDYTF. CDR3 DNA, as far as it was read: TGTGCCAGCAGTCTTCCCGTAAACTCCGACTACACC.